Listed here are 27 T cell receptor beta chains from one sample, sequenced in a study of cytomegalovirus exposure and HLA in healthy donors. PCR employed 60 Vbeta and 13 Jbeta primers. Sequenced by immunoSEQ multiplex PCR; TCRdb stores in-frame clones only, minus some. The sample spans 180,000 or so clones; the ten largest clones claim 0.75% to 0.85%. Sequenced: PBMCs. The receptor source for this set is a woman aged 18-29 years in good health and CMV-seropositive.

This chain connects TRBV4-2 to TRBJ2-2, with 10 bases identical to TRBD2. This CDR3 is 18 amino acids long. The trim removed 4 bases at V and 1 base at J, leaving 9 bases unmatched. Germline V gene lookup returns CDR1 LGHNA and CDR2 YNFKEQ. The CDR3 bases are TGTGCCAGCAGCCTGGCTAGCGGGGGCGATATGAACACCGGGGAGCTGTTTTTT. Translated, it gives CASSLASGGDMNTGELFF.

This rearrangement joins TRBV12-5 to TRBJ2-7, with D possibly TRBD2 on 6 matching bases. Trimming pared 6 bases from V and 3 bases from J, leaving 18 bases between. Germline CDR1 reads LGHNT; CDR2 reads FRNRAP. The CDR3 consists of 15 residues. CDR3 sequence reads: CASGRSRDLNYEQYF. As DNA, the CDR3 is TGTGCTAGTGGACGTTCCCGGGACTTAAACTACGAGCAGTACTTC.

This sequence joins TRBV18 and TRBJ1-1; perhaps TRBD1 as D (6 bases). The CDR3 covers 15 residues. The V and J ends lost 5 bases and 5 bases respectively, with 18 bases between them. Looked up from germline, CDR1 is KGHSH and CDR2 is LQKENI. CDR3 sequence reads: CASSFQQGIGTEAFF. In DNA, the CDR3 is TGTGCCAGCTCATTTCAACAGGGTATCGGAACTGAAGCTTTCTTT. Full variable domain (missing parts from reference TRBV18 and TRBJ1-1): NAGVMQNPRHLVRRRGQEARLRCSPMKGHSHVYWYRQLPEEGLKFMVYLQKENIIDESGMPKERFSAEFPKEGPSILRIQQVVRGDSAAYFCASSFQQGIGTEAFFGQGTRLTVV.

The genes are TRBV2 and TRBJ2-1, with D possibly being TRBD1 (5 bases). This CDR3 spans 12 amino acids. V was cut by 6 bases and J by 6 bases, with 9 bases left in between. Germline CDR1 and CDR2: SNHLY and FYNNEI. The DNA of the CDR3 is TGTGCCAGCAGCTCCGACAGCAATGAGCAGTTCTTC. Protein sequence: CASSSDSNEQFF.

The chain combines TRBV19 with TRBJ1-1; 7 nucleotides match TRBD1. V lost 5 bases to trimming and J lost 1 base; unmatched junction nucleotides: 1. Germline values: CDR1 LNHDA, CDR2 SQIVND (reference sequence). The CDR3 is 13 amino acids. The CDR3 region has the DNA TGTGCCAGTAGTTGGGACAGGAACACTGAAGCTTTCTTT. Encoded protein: CASSWDRNTEAFF.

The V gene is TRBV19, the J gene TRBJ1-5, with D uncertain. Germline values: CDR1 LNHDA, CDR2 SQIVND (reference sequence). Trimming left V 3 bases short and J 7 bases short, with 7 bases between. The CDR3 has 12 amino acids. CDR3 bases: TGTGCCAGTAGTATTACGGGGCAGCCCCAGCATTTT. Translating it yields CASSITGQPQHF.

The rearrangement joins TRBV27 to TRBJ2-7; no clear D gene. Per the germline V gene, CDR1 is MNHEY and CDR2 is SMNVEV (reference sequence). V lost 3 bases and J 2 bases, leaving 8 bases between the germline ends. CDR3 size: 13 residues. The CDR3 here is CASSFGPPYEQYF. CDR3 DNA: TGTGCCAGCAGTTTTGGGCCACCCTACGAGCAGTACTTC.

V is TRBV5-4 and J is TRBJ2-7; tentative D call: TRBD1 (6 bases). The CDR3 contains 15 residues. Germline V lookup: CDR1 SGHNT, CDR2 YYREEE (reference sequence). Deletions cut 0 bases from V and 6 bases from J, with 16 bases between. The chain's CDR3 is CASSLAGNRDAEQYF. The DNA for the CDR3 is TGTGCCAGCAGCTTGGCCGGAAACAGGGACGCCGAGCAGTACTTC.

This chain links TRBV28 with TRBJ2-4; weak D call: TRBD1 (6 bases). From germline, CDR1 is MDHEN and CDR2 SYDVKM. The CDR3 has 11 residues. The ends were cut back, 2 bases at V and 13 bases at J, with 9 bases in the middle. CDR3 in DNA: TGTGCCAGCAGTTTAAGGACAGAACAGTACTTC. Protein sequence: CASSLRTEQYF.

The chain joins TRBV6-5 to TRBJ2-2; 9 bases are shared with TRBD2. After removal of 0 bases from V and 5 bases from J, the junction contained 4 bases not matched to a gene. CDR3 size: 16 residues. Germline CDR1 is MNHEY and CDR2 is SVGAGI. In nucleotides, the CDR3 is TGTGCCAGCAGTTACTCTAGCGGGAGTCGGACCGGGGAGCTGTTTTTT. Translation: CASSYSSGSRTGELFF.

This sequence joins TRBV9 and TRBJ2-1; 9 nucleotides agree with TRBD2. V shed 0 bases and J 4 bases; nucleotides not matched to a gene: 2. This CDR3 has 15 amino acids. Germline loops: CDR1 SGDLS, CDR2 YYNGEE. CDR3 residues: CASSVASGAYNEQFF. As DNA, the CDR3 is TGTGCCAGCAGCGTAGCTAGCGGGGCATACAATGAGCAGTTCTTC. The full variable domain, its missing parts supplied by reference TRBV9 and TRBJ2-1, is DSGVTQTPKHLITATGQRVTLRCSPRSGDLSVYWYQQSLDQGLQFLIQYYNGEERAKGNILERFSAQQFPDLHSELNLSSLELGDSALYFCASSVASGAYNEQFFGPGTRLTVL.

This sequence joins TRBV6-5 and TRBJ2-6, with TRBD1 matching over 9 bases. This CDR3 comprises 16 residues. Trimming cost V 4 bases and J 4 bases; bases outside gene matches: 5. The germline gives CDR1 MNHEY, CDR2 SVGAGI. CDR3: CASSSQGADGANVLTF. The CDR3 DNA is TGTGCCAGCAGTTCACAGGGGGCTGACGGGGCCAACGTCCTGACTTTC.

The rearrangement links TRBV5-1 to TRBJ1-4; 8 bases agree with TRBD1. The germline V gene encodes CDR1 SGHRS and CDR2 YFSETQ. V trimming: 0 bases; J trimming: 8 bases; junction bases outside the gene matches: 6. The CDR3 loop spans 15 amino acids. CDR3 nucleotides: TGCGCCAGCAGCTTGGCAGCGACAGGGGAGGAAAAACTGTTTTTT. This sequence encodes CASSLAATGEEKLFF.

The CDR3 coding sequence is TGTGCCAGCAGTGAAACACACAGGCGGTCTGAAGCTTTCTTT. Translated, it gives CASSETHRRSEAFF. V and J are TRBV6-5 and TRBJ1-1; D is possibly TRBD1 (5 bases). Between the trimmed V and J ends, which lost 5 bases and 6 bases, there was a span of 16 bases. The CDR3 has 14 amino acids. Germline V gene lookup returns CDR1 MNHEY and CDR2 SVGAGI.

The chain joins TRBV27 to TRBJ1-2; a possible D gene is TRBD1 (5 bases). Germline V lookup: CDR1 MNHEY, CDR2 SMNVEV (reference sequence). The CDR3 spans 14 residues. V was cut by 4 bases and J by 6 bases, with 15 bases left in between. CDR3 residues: CASSSLFPGDGYTF. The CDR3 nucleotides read TGTGCCAGCAGTTCACTATTCCCGGGGGATGGCTACACCTTC.

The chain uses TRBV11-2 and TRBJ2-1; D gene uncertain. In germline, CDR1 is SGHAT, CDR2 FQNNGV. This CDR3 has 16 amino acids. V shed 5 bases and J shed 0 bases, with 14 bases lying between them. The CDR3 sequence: CASSLRLAVSYNEQFF. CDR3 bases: TGTGCCAGCAGCCTCCGACTGGCGGTCTCCTACAATGAGCAGTTCTTC.

The chain's CDR3 is CASSLGVSGGEKLFF. In nucleotides, the CDR3 is TGCGCCAGCAGCTTGGGCGTAAGCGGCGGGGAAAAACTGTTTTTT. The chain is built from TRBV5-1 and TRBJ1-4; D not certain. V was shortened by 0 bases and J by 8 bases, with 14 bases between the two germline ends. The CDR3 loop spans 15 amino acids. The germline CDR1 and CDR2 sequences are SGHRS and YFSETQ.

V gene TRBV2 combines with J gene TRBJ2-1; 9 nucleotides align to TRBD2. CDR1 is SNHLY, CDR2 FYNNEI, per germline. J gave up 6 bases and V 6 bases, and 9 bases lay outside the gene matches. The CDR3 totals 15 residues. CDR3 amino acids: CASRKEAGGINEQFF. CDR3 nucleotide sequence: TGTGCCAGCAGAAAAGAGGCGGGGGGGATCAATGAGCAGTTCTTC.

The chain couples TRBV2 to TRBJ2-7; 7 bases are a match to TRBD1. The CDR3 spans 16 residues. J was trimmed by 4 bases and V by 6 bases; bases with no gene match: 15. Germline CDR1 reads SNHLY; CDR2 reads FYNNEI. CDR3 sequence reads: CASRGTGQVGTYEQYF. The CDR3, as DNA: TGTGCCAGCAGGGGAACCGGACAGGTTGGGACGTACGAGCAGTACTTC.

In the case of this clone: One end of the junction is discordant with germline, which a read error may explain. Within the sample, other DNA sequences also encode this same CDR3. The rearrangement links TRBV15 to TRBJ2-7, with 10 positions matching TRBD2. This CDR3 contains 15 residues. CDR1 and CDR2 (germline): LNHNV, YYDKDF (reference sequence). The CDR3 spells CATSSIAGGSYEQYF. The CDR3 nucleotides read TGTGCCACCAGCAGCATAGCGGGAGGATCCTATGAGCAGTACTTC.

The CDR3 loop is CASSRQGRDTQYF. The CDR3 region has the DNA TGTGCCAGCAGTAGACAGGGCCGCGATACGCAGTATTTT. J is TRBJ2-3 and V is TRBV7-3, with 7 bases matching TRBD1. The CDR3 spans 13 residues. Germline V CDR1 and CDR2: SGHTA, FQGTGA. V was pared by 6 bases and J by 6 bases, with 6 bases of the junction left unmatched.

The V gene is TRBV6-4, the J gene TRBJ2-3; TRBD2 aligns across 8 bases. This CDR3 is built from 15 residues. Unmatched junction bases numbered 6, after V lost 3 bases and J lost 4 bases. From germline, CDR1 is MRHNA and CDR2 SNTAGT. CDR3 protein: CASSDFSGGADTQYF. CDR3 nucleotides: TGTGCCAGCAGTGATTTCAGCGGGGGAGCAGATACGCAGTATTTT.

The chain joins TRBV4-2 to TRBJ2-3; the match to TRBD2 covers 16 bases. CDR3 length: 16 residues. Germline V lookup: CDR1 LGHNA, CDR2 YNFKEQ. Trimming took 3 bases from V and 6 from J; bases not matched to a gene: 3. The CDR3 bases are TGTGCCAGCAGCCAGGGACTAGCGGGGGGGCCGGATACGCAGTATTTT. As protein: CASSQGLAGGPDTQYF.

CDR3 loop: CASSLHDRENSPLHF. CDR3 nucleotide sequence: TGTGCCAGCAGCCTACACGACAGGGAGAATTCACCCCTCCACTTT. J is TRBJ1-6 and V is TRBV7-9; 7 bases map to TRBD1. Per germline, CDR1 SEHNR and CDR2 FQNEAQ (reference sequence). The CDR3 length is 15 residues. J lost 7 bases, V lost 5 bases, and 8 bases had no gene match. Full variable domain (remainder filled in from reference TRBV7-9 and TRBJ1-6): DTGVSQNPRHKITKRGQNVTFRCDPISEHNRLYWYRQTLGQGPEFLTYFQNEAQLEKSRLLSDRFSAERPKGSFSTLEIQRTEQGDSAMYLCASSLHDRENSPLHFGNGTRLTVT.

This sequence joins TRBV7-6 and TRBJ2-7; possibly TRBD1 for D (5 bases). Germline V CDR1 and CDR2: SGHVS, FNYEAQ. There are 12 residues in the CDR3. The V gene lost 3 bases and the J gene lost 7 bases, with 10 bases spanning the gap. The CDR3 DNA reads TGTGCCAGCAGCTTCCGACCAGGGGAGCAGTACTTC. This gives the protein CASSFRPGEQYF.

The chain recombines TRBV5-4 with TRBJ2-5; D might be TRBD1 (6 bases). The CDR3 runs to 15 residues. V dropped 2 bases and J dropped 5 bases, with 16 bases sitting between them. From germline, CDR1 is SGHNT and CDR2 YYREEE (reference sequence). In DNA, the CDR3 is TGTGCCAGCAGCTTTCAGTGGGGGCCGGGGGAGACCCAGTACTTC. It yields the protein CASSFQWGPGETQYF.

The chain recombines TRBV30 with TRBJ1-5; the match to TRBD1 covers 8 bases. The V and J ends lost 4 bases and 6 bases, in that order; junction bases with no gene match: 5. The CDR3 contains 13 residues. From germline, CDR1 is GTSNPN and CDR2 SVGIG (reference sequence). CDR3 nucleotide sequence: TGTGCCTGGACTCAGGGGGCGACTCAGCCCCAGCATTTT. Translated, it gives CAWTQGATQPQHF.